These T cell receptor beta chains were read from a single sample in a study of blood T cell repertoires in COVID-19. The assay was immunoSEQ multiplex PCR, and TCRdb's table has in-frame clones only and misses some. The repertoire holds under 400,000 clones, around nine tenths seen once, with around 4% in the top ten. The sequencing input was peripheral blood. The receptors come from a woman aged 55-70 years with COVID-19, enrolled during active disease. Each CDR3 is given without its conserved first and last residue. The D gene is left open where the match is weak. Some rows mark clone size as missing; the rest say once, few, many or name a class of expanded clone.

abundance	v_gene	j_gene	d_gene	CDR3aa
NA	TRBV19	TRBJ1-2	NA	ASSRTFSTNYGYT
NA	TRBV9	TRBJ2-7	TRBD2	ASSPGPRVPGGEQY
NA	TRBV3-1/TRBV3-2	TRBJ1-6	NA	ASSQGQAVSPLH
NA	TRBV18	TRBJ1-5	NA	ASSPPSQQVGGQPQH
NA	TRBV3-1/TRBV3-2	TRBJ1-6	NA	ASSQDRGGDLGNSPLH
NA	TRBV5-3	TRBJ1-2	NA	ARSYHGGWYGYT
NA	TRBV12-3/TRBV12-4	TRBJ1-2	TRBD1	ASRRTGEGYT
NA	TRBV5-4	TRBJ2-5	TRBD2	ASSFFAGGKETQY
NA	TRBV5-1	TRBJ1-1	TRBD1	ASSPGGQSTEAF
NA	TRBV27	TRBJ1-6	NA	ASSYRQSPLH
NA	TRBV29-1	TRBJ2-7	TRBD2	SVGEGGYEQY
NA	TRBV6-5	TRBJ1-2	NA	ASETDYNYGYT
NA	TRBV18	TRBJ2-5	TRBD1	ASSSGQGETQY
NA	TRBV27	TRBJ1-1	TRBD1	ASYEPGQGARTEAF
NA	TRBV5-8	TRBJ2-3	TRBD1	ASSLFQGASTDTQY
NA	TRBV5-1	TRBJ2-5	TRBD2	ASSLTSGGLQETQY
NA	TRBV4-1	TRBJ1-2	NA	ASSQGQGPNYGYT
NA	TRBV6-1	TRBJ1-6	NA	ASSERIAINSPLH
NA	TRBV11-1	TRBJ1-1	NA	ASSPPGQRKYSEAF
NA	TRBV10-2	TRBJ1-2	TRBD1	ASRLTGVYGYT
NA	TRBV5-1	TRBJ2-7	NA	ASRQQGLNSYEQY
NA	TRBV2	TRBJ2-1	NA	ASSYRDEQF
once	TRBV11-2	TRBJ2-1	TRBD2	ASSLVGSGGGEQF
NA	TRBV19	TRBJ1-1	NA	ASSSESSEAF
NA	TRBV19	TRBJ1-6	NA	ASSIDWGGNSPLH
NA	TRBV3-1/TRBV3-2	TRBJ1-2	TRBD1	ASSWTGGNYGYT
NA	TRBV12-3/TRBV12-4	TRBJ1-6	NA	ASNGGTNSPLH
few	TRBV7-9	TRBJ2-2	TRBD1	ASSLDPGQGSTGELF
NA	TRBV11-2	TRBJ2-7	TRBD1	ASSLKLTGVGSYEQY
NA	TRBV7-3	TRBJ1-3	TRBD1	ASSLTGGGASGNTIY
NA	TRBV7-3	TRBJ2-1	NA	ASSDKRVTYNEQF
NA	TRBV3-1/TRBV3-2	TRBJ1-5	TRBD1	ASSQSSGGNQPQH
NA	TRBV5-5	TRBJ2-7	TRBD2	ASSSPMTSSYEQY
NA	TRBV9	TRBJ2-3	TRBD2	ASSVAGGGSTDTQY
medium-sized	TRBV7-9	TRBJ2-7	NA	ASSLDRTSSYEQY
NA	TRBV9	TRBJ2-7	TRBD2	ASSVGLAGSYEQY
NA	TRBV2	TRBJ1-2	TRBD1	ASSEGRGLSYGYT
NA	TRBV3-1/TRBV3-2	TRBJ1-5	NA	ASSQDSGSSNQPQH
NA	TRBV7-9	TRBJ2-7	TRBD2	ASSSPGLADSYEQY
NA	TRBV30	TRBJ1-4	NA	AWRVPGNEKLF
NA	TRBV7-9	TRBJ1-4	NA	ASSPYDFNEKLF
NA	TRBV6-5	TRBJ1-2	NA	ASSYSLSGIYGYT
NA	TRBV2	TRBJ2-3	NA	ASKGSATDTQY
NA	TRBV6-5	TRBJ2-2	TRBD1	ASSYRQGTGELF
NA	TRBV6-5	TRBJ1-5	NA	ASSSLGSNNQPQH
NA	TRBV5-1	TRBJ2-7	TRBD1	ASSLKGQGIDEQY
NA	TRBV5-1	TRBJ1-4	NA	ASSLVAGEKLF
NA	TRBV19	TRBJ2-2	TRBD2	ASSIDPHIAGVSTGELF
NA	TRBV7-2	TRBJ2-1	TRBD2	ASSSSGGLNNEQF
NA	TRBV2	TRBJ1-1	NA	ASIRQIWNTEAF